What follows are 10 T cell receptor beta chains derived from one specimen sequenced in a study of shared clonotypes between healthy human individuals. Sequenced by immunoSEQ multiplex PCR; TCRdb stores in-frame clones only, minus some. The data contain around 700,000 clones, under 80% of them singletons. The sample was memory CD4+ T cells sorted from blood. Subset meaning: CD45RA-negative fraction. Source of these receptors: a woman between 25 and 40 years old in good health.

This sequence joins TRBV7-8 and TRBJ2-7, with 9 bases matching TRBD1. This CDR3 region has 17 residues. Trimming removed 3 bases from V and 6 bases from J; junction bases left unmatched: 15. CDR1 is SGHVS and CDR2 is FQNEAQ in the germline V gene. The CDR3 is CASSFRGPGQGRSEQYF. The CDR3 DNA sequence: TGTGCCAGCAGCTTTAGGGGGCCGGGACAGGGACGCTCCGAGCAGTACTTC. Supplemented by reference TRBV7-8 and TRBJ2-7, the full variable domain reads GAGVSQSPRYKVAKRGQDVALRCDPISGHVSLFWYQQALGQGPEFLTYFQNEAQLDKSGLPSDRFFAERPEGSVSTLKIQRTQQEDSAVYLCASSFRGPGQGRSEQYFGPGTRLTVT.

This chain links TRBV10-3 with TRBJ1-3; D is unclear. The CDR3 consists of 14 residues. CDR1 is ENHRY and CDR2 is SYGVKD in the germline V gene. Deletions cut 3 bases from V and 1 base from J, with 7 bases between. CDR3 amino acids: CAISESASGNTIYF. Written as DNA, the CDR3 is TGTGCCATCAGTGAAAGTGCATCTGGAAACACCATATATTTT.

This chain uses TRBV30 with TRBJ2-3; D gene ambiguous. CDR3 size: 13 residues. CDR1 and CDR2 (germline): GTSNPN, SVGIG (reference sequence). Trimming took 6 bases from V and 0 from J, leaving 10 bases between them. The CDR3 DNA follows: TGTGCCTGCTCCGGCGGAAGCACAGATACGCAGTATTTT. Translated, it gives CACSGGSTDTQYF.

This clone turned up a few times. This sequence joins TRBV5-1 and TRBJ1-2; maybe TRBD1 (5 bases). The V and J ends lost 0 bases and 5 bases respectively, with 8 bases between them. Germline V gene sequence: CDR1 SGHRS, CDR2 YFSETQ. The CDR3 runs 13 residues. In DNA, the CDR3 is TGCGCCAGCAGCTTGGCGACAGAGTATGGCTACACCTTC. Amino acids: CASSLATEYGYTF. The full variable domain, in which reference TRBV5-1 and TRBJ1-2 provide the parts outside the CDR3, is KAGVTQTPRYLIKTRGQQVTLSCSPISGHRSVSWYQQTPGQGLQFLFEYFSETQRNKGNFPGRFSGRQFSNSRSEMNVSTLELGDSALYLCASSLATEYGYTFGSGTRLTVV.

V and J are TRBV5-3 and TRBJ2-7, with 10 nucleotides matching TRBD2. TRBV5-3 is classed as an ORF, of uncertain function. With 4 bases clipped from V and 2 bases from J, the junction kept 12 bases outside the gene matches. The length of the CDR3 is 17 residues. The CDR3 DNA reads TGTGCCAGAAGCCCGCAGGGGAGCGGGAGGGACGCCTACGAGCAGTACTTC. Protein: CARSPQGSGRDAYEQYF.

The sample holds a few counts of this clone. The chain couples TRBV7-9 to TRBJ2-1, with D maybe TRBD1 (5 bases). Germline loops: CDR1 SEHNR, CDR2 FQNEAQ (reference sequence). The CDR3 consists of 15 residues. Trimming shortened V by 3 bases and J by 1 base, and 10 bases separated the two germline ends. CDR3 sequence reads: CASSLTAESYNEQFF. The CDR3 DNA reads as TGTGCCAGCAGCTTGACAGCAGAATCCTACAATGAGCAGTTCTTC.

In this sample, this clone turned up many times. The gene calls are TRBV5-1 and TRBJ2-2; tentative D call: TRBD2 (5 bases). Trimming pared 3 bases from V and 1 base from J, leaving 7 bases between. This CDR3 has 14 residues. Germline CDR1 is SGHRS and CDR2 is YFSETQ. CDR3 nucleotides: TGCGCCAGCAGCTGGGGAGAGAACACCGGGGAGCTGTTTTTT. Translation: CASSWGENTGELFF.

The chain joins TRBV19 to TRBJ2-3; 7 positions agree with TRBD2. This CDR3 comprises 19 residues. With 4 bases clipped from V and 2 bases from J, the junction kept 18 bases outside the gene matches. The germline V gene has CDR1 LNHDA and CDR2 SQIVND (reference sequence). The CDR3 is CASSTSSVSSGGSTDTQYF. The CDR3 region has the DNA TGTGCCAGTAGTACATCCTCGGTGTCTAGCGGTGGGTCCACAGATACGCAGTATTTT.

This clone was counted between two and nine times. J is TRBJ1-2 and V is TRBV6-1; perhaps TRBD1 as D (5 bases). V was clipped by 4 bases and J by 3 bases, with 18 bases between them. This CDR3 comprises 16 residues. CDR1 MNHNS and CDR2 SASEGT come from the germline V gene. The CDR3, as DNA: TGTGCCAGCAGTGCCCTCGTGGGGCACTATTACTATGGCTACACCTTC. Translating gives CASSALVGHYYYGYTF.

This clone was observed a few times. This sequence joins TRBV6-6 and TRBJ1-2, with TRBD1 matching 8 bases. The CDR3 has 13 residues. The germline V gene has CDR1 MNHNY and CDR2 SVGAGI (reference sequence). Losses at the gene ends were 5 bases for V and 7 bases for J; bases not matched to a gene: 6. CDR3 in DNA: TGTGCCAGCAGTCCCGACAGGGGAAGTGGCTACACCTTC. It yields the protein CASSPDRGSGYTF.